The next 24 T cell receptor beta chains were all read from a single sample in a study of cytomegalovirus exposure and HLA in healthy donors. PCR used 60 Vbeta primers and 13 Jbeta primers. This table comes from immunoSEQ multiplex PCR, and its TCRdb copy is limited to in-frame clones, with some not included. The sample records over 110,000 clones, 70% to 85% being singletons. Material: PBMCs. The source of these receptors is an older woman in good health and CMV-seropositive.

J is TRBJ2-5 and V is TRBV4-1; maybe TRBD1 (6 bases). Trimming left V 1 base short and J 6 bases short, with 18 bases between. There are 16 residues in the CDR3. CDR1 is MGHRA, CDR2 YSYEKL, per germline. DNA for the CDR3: TGCGCCAGCAGCCAAGTGGGGGCCAAGGGTGGGCAGACCCAGTACTTC. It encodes CASSQVGAKGGQTQYF.

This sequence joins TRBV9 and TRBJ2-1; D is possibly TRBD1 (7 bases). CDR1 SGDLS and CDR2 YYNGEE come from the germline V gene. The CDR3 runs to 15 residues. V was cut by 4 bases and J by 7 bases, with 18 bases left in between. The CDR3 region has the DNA TGTGCCAGCAGCCCCGACAGCCCAGGGGGGAATGAGCAGTTCTTC. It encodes CASSPDSPGGNEQFF.

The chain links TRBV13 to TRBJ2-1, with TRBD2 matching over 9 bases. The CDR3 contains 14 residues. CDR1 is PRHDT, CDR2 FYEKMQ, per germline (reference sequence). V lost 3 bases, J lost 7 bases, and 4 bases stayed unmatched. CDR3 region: CASSFPSGENEQFF. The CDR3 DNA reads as TGTGCCAGCAGCTTCCCTAGCGGGGAAAATGAGCAGTTCTTC.

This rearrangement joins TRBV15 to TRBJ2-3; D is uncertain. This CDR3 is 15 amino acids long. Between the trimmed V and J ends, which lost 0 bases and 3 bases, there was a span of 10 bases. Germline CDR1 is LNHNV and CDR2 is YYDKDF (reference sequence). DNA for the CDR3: TGTGCCACCAGCAGAGACGGCGGCGAAACAGATACGCAGTATTTT. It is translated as CATSRDGGETDTQYF.

The chain's CDR3 is CASIADYRTGELFF. The CDR3 DNA sequence: TGTGCCAGCATCGCGGACTATCGCACCGGGGAGCTGTTTTTT. The chain couples TRBV2 to TRBJ2-2, with TRBD2 as a possible D gene (6 bases). V was cut by 7 bases and J by 4 bases, with 13 bases left in between. Germline loops: CDR1 SNHLY, CDR2 FYNNEI. This CDR3 is built from 14 residues.

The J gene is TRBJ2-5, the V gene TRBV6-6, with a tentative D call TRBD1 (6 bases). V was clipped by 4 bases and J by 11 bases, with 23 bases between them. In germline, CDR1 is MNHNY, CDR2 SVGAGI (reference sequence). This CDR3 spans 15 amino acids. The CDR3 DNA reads TGTGCCAGCAGTTCCATCGGACAGTCGTCCGGGGAGCAGTACTTC. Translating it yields CASSSIGQSSGEQYF.

CDR3 coding DNA: TGTGCCAGCAGCTTAGTCGGGGGGCAGAACTATGGCTACACCTTC. Its translation: CASSLVGGQNYGYTF. The chain is built from TRBV7-9 and TRBJ1-2; D perhaps matches TRBD1 (6 bases). Germline-derived CDR1 and CDR2 are SEHNR and FQNEAQ (reference sequence). Trimming removed 1 base at V and 2 bases at J, with 11 bases between. The length of the CDR3 is 15 residues.

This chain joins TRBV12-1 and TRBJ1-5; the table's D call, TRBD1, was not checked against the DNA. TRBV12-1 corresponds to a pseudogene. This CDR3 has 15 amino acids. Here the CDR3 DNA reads TGTGCCAGCAGCCAGCAGACAGGGTCGAGACAGCCCCAGCATTTT. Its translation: CASSQQTGSRQPQHF.

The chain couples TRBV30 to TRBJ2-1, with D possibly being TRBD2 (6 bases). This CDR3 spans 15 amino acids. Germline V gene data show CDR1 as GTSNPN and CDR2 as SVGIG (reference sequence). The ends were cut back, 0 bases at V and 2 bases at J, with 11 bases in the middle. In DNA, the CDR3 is TGTGCCTGGAGTGTAGGCGGGACGCCCTACAATGAGCAGTTCTTC. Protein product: CAWSVGGTPYNEQFF.

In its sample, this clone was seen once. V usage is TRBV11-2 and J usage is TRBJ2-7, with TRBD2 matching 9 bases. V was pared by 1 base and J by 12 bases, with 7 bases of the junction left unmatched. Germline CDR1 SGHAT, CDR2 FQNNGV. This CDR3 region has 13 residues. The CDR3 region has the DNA TGTGCCAGCAGCTTAGGCTTGGCGGGAGGGACGTACTTC. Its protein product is CASSLGLAGGTYF.

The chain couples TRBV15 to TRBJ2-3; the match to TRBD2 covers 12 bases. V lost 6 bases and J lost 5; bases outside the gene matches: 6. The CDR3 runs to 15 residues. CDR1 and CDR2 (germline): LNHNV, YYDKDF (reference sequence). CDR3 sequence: CATSIPGLAGDTQYF. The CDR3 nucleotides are TGTGCCACCAGTATCCCGGGACTAGCGGGAGATACGCAGTATTTT.

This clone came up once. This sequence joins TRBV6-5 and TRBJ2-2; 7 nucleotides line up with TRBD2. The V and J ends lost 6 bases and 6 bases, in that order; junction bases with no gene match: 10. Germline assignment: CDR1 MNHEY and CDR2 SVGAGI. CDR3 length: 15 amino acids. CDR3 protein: CASRRMGGSAGELFF. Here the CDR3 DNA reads TGTGCCAGCAGAAGGATGGGCGGGAGTGCCGGGGAGCTGTTTTTT.

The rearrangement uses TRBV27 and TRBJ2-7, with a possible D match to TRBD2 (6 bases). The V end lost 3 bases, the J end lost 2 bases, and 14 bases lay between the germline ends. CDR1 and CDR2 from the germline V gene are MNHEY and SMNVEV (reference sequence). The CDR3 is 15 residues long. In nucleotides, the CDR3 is TGTGCCAGCAGTTTGGTTGGGGGGAGCCCCTACGAGCAGTACTTC. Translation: CASSLVGGSPYEQYF.

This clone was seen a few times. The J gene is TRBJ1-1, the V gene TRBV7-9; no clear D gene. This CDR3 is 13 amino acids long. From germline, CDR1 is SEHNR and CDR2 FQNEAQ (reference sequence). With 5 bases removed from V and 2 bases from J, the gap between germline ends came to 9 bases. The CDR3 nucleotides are TGTGCCAGCAGCCCAAGACAAAACACTGAAGCTTTCTTT. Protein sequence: CASSPRQNTEAFF.

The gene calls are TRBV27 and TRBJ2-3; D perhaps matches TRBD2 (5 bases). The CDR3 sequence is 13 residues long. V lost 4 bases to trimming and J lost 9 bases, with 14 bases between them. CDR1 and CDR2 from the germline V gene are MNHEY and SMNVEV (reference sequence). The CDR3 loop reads CASSSYGKDTQYF. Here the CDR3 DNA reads TGTGCCAGCAGTTCATACGGGAAGGACACGCAGTATTTT.

The CDR3 nucleotides are TGTGCCAGCTCCGGGTTGGTGGACAGGGAAGGGTCGGGCGGCTACACCTTC. Amino acids: CASSGLVDREGSGGYTF. The chain links TRBV28 to TRBJ1-2; 8 positions match TRBD1. The germline V gene encodes CDR1 MDHEN and CDR2 SYDVKM. The J segment lost 8 bases and the V segment lost 8 bases, leaving 22 bases of the junction unmatched. The length of the CDR3 is 17 residues.

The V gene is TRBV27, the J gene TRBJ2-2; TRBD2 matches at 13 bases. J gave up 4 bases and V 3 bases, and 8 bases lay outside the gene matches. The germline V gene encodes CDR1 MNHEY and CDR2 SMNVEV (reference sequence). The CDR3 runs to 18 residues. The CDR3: CASSLELAGGPSTGELFF. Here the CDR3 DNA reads TGTGCCAGCAGTTTGGAACTAGCGGGAGGGCCGAGCACCGGGGAGCTGTTTTTT.

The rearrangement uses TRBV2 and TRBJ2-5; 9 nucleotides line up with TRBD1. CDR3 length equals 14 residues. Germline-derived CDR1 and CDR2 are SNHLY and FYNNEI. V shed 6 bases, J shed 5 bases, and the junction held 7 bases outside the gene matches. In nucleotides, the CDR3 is TGTGCCAGCAGCCTAAACAGGGGGCAGGAGACCCAGTACTTC. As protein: CASSLNRGQETQYF.

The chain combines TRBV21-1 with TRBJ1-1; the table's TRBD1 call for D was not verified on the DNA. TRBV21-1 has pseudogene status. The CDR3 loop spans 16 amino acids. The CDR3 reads CASSNPRTVTNTEAFF. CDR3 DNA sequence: TGTGCCAGCAGCAACCCCAGGACAGTGACGAACACTGAAGCTTTCTTT.

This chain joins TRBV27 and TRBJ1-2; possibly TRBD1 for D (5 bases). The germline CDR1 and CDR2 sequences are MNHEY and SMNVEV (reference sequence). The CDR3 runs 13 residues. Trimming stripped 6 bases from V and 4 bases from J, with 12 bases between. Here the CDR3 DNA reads TGTGCCAGCAGCCGACAGAGATCCTATGGCTACACCTTC. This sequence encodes CASSRQRSYGYTF.

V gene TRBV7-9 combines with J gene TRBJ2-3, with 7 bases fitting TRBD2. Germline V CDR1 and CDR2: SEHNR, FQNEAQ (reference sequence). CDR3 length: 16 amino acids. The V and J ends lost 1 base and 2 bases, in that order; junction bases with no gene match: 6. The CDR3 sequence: CASSLVEGGNTDTQYF. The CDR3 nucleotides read TGTGCCAGCAGCTTAGTGGAGGGAGGGAACACAGATACGCAGTATTTT.

The CDR3 reads CATGRGGDTQYF. CDR3 bases: TGTGCCACGGGGCGGGGGGGAGATACGCAGTATTTT. The genes are TRBV27 and TRBJ2-3; 9 positions match TRBD2. The CDR3 is made up of 12 amino acids. J lost 5 bases, V lost 10 bases, and 4 bases had no gene match. Looked up from germline, CDR1 is MNHEY and CDR2 is SMNVEV (reference sequence).

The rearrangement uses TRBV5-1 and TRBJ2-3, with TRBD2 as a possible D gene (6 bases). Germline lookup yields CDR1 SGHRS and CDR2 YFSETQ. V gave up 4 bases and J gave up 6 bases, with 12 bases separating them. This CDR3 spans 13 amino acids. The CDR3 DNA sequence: TGCGCCAGCAGCAGCCTAGGGAGGGATACGCAGTATTTT. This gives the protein CASSSLGRDTQYF.

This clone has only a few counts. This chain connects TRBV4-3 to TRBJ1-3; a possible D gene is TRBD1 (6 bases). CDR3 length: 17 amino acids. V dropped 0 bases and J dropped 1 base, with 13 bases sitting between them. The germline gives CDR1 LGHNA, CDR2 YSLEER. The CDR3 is CASSQDPRGRSGNTIYF. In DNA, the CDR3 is TGCGCCAGCAGCCAAGACCCCAGGGGAAGGTCTGGAAACACCATATATTTT.